A single sample gave rise to the 22 T cell receptor beta chains below, sequenced in a study of response to subunit inactivated influenza vaccine. TCRdb used MiXCR to reprocess the RT-PCR reads, holding one entry per CDR3 protein. The table lists about 170,000 distinct CDR3 sequences, approximately 12% of them singletons. This sample also belongs to another study, concerning T cells expressing NK-cell markers. From that paper: TCR beta cDNA was generated via 5'RACE template switching incorporating UMIs.

Here the sequenced sample was CD8+ T cells sorted from PBMCs, taken 11 to 12 days after vaccination. The source of these receptors is a man in his forties or fifties who received an inactivated influenza vaccine.

This clonotype was seen a few times. The rearrangement joins TRBV7-9 to TRBJ2-7, with no clear D. V was pared by 4 bases and J by 0 bases, with 16 bases between. Per germline, CDR1 SEHNR and CDR2 FQNEAQ (reference sequence). The CDR3 is made up of 16 amino acids. The CDR3 reads CASSSVDVYSSYEQYF. The DNA of the CDR3 is TGTGCCAGCAGCTCCGTAGACGTATATAGCTCCTACGAGCAGTACTTC.

The CDR3 DNA reads as TGTGCCAGCAGTTTGTCTCCGACTAGCGGGAGGCCTCATCCCGACTACGAGCAGTACTTC. Translating it yields CASSLSPTSGRPHPDYEQYF. The chain uses TRBV28 and TRBJ2-7; 13 bases line up with TRBD2. The CDR3 totals 20 residues. CDR1 is MDHEN, CDR2 SYDVKM, per germline. J lost 3 bases, V lost 3 bases, and 17 bases had no gene match.

This clonotype was seen a few times. The chain couples TRBV4-3 to TRBJ2-1, with TRBD1 as a possible D gene (6 bases). The CDR3 sequence is 16 residues long. The germline CDR1 and CDR2 sequences are LGHNA and YSLEER. Between the trimmed V and J ends, which lost 1 base and 5 bases, there was a span of 15 bases. The CDR3 sequence is CASSQGRGHSNNEQFF. The CDR3 nucleotides read TGCGCCAGCAGCCAAGGCAGGGGTCACTCTAACAATGAGCAGTTCTTC.

This clonotype was found a few times. In nucleotides, the CDR3 is TGTGCCAGCAGTGTAGGGCGGGGGGGCAGAGAGACCCAGTACTTC. Protein product: CASSVGRGGRETQYF. The chain couples TRBV25-1 to TRBJ2-5, with 9 bases identical to TRBD2. CDR1 MGHDK and CDR2 SYGVNS come from the germline V gene. CDR3 length: 15 amino acids. V shed 4 bases and J 4 bases; nucleotides not matched to a gene: 7.

This clonotype came up once. The V call is TRBV4-1, the J call TRBJ2-2; D gene ambiguous. This CDR3 has 13 residues. Germline V gene data show CDR1 as MGHRA and CDR2 as YSYEKL. V lost 4 bases to trimming and J lost 6 bases, with 9 bases between them. The CDR3 DNA reads as TGCGCCAGCAGCCCGTGGGGTCCCGGGGAGCTGTTTTTT. This translates into CASSPWGPGELFF.

This clonotype was recorded a few times. This chain joins TRBV29-1 and TRBJ2-7; D may be TRBD2 (6 bases). V shed 4 bases and J shed 4 bases, with 17 bases lying between them. The germline V gene has CDR1 SQVTM and CDR2 ANQGSEA. CDR3 length: 14 amino acids. DNA for the CDR3: TGCAGCGTTGGATTTTCGGGACTCCCTTACGAGCAGTACTTC. This sequence encodes CSVGFSGLPYEQYF.

V is TRBV19 and J is TRBJ2-1, with 9 nucleotides matching TRBD1. Germline CDR1 reads LNHDA; CDR2 reads SQIVND (reference sequence). V dropped 5 bases and J dropped 4; count of bases not matched to a gene: 6. CDR3 size: 15 residues. This CDR3 reads CASSLQGAEYNEQFF. CDR3 coding DNA: TGTGCCAGTAGTTTACAGGGGGCGGAATACAATGAGCAGTTCTTC.

This clonotype was picked up many times. The gene calls are TRBV7-3 and TRBJ2-1; 8 bases line up with TRBD1. CDR1 is SGHTA and CDR2 is FQGTGA in the germline V gene. V trimming: 3 bases; J trimming: 8 bases; junction bases outside the gene matches: 6. This CDR3 is 14 amino acids long. The DNA of the CDR3 is TGTGCCAGCAGCTTTTCCGGGACAGGAGATGAGCAGTTCTTC. Its translation is CASSFSGTGDEQFF.

This clonotype was seen at least ten times. The chain has TRBV20-1 and TRBJ2-7, with TRBD1 matching over 8 bases. The CDR3 runs 13 residues. Germline CDR1 and CDR2: DFQATT and SNEGSKA (reference sequence). The ends lost 1 base at V and 1 base at J; junction bases unmatched: 0. The CDR3 here is CSARGTGSYEQYF. The CDR3 nucleotides are TGCAGTGCTAGAGGGACAGGGTCCTACGAGCAGTACTTC.

The chain carries TRBV5-5 and TRBJ2-3; a weak D match, TRBD1 (6 bases). The length of the CDR3 is 15 residues. V lost 4 bases and J 2 bases, leaving 14 bases between the germline ends. Per the germline V gene, CDR1 is SGHKS and CDR2 is YYEKEE (reference sequence). CDR3 DNA sequence: TGTGCCAGCAGCCAGGACAGTGTATACACAGATACGCAGTATTTT. Translating gives CASSQDSVYTDTQYF.

There are a few counts of this clonotype. V usage is TRBV27 and J usage is TRBJ2-1; TRBD1 is a possible D gene (6 bases). Trimming took off 4 bases at V and 8 bases at J, with 15 bases between the two ends. There are 14 residues in the CDR3. CDR1 is MNHEY and CDR2 is SMNVEV in the germline V gene (reference sequence). This CDR3 is CASSWGLGAYEQFF. In DNA, the CDR3 is TGTGCCAGCAGTTGGGGGCTAGGGGCCTATGAGCAGTTCTTC.

This clonotype was found a few times. This chain joins TRBV10-3 and TRBJ1-1; D may be TRBD1 (6 bases). The V gene's germline CDR1 is ENHRY and CDR2 SYGVKD. Deletions cut 0 bases from V and 5 bases from J, with 10 bases between. The CDR3 sequence is 14 residues long. CDR3 protein: CAISESGGRTEAFF. The CDR3 bases are TGTGCCATCAGTGAGTCAGGGGGGAGGACTGAAGCTTTCTTT.

This clonotype was observed at least ten times. The chain joins TRBV4-3 to TRBJ2-7; 7 bases align to TRBD2. Germline V gene data show CDR1 as LGHNA and CDR2 as YSLEER. CDR3 length: 16 residues. Germline trimming cut 1 base from V and 2 bases from J; bases unmatched to any gene: 8. CDR3 in DNA: TGCGCCAGCAGCCAAGCCTGGGTGGGACTACCCTACGAGCAGTACTTC. Translated: CASSQAWVGLPYEQYF.

The chain links TRBV28 to TRBJ2-7; D may be TRBD1 (5 bases). Trimming removed 1 base at V and 2 bases at J, with 12 bases between. The germline V gene has CDR1 MDHEN and CDR2 SYDVKM. The CDR3 length is 15 residues. CDR3 amino acids: CASSLFQGVPYEQYF. CDR3 coding DNA: TGTGCCAGCAGTTTATTCCAGGGTGTTCCCTACGAGCAGTACTTC.

The table lists this clonotype with a few counts. The chain carries TRBV6-1 and TRBJ1-3; the D gene is possibly TRBD1 (6 bases). CDR1 is MNHNS, CDR2 SASEGT, per germline. The CDR3 loop spans 16 amino acids. V was clipped by 2 bases and J by 4 bases, with 15 bases between them. CDR3 in DNA: TGTGCCAGCAGTGAAATTGGCAGGGGACTAGGAAACACCATATATTTT. Translating gives CASSEIGRGLGNTIYF.

The rearrangement uses TRBV6-1 and TRBJ2-3; 7 positions match TRBD1. The CDR3 is 15 amino acids. V trimming: 7 bases; J trimming: 3 bases; junction bases outside the gene matches: 10. The V gene's germline CDR1 is MNHNS and CDR2 SASEGT. DNA of the CDR3: TGTGCCAGCACTCCTAGTTGGGGACAGACAGATACGCAGTATTTT. Amino acids: CASTPSWGQTDTQYF.

CDR3 sequence reads: CASRHQTGTTNTGELFF. The CDR3 DNA sequence: TGTGCCAGCAGGCACCAGACAGGGACCACGAACACCGGGGAGCTGTTTTTT. The rearrangement links TRBV6-1 to TRBJ2-2; 7 positions match TRBD1. With 6 bases clipped from V and 0 bases from J, the junction kept 10 bases outside the gene matches. CDR3 length equals 17 residues. CDR1 and CDR2 from the germline V gene are MNHNS and SASEGT.

For this clonotype: One end of the junction does not line up with germline, which may come from a read error. This chain joins TRBV4-3 and TRBJ2-7; maybe TRBD2 (5 bases). CDR1 LGHNA and CDR2 YSLEER come from the germline V gene. The CDR3 spans 14 residues. The CDR3 DNA reads as TGCGCCAGCAGCCAAGCTTCTAGCTATAGCGAGCGGTACTTC. Translating gives CASSQASSYSERYF.

This clonotype was counted between two and nine times. CDR3 bases: TGTGCCGGGGGGGAGAACCCCCCGAACACCGGGGAGCTGTTTTTT. Translating it yields CAGGENPPNTGELFF. The chain uses TRBV10-3 and TRBJ2-2, with TRBD2 matching 7 bases. CDR1 ENHRY and CDR2 SYGVKD come from the germline V gene. The CDR3 is 15 residues long. The ends lost 11 bases at V and 0 bases at J; junction bases unmatched: 9.

V and J are TRBV4-1 and TRBJ2-5, with 9 bases identical to TRBD1. V shed 4 bases, J shed 2 bases, and the junction held 8 bases outside the gene matches. Germline CDR1 MGHRA, CDR2 YSYEKL. The length of the CDR3 is 16 residues. The CDR3 region is CASSPGQGAQQETQYF. As DNA, the CDR3 is TGCGCCAGCAGCCCGGGACAGGGTGCCCAACAAGAGACCCAGTACTTC.

The sample holds a few counts of this clonotype. V and J are TRBV7-9 and TRBJ1-2, with 9 bases that match TRBD1. Germline-derived CDR1 and CDR2 are SEHNR and FQNEAQ (reference sequence). J was trimmed by 7 bases and V by 5 bases; bases with no gene match: 5. This CDR3 region has 13 residues. CDR3 loop: CASSHGTGSGYTF. As DNA, the CDR3 is TGTGCCAGCAGCCACGGGACAGGGTCTGGCTACACCTTC.

This clonotype was found a few times. The chain links TRBV4-3 to TRBJ2-5, with 10 nucleotides matching TRBD2. Trimming cost V 3 bases and J 0 bases; bases outside gene matches: 1. The germline gives CDR1 LGHNA, CDR2 YSLEER. This CDR3 comprises 15 residues. The CDR3 DNA reads TGCGCCAGCAGCCAGGGACTAGCGTACCAAGAGACCCAGTACTTC. It translates to CASSQGLAYQETQYF.